The 4 T cell receptor beta chains below were found in one sample sequenced in a study of T cell responses to AZD1222 COVID-19 vaccine. Here immunoSEQ multiplex PCR was the method, and the copy in TCRdb shows in-frame clones only, minus some. The table records roughly 120,000 clones, roughly 90% of them present only once. Sequenced material: peripheral blood, taken on day 0 of AZD1222 vaccination. The source is an adult in good health.

The chain couples TRBV28 to TRBJ1-6, with D possibly matching TRBD1 (6 bases). The germline CDR1 and CDR2 sequences are MDHEN and SYDVKM. The CDR3 covers 16 residues. Between the trimmed V and J ends, which lost 8 bases and 11 bases, there was a span of 25 bases. The CDR3 protein is CASFDSGGQGYTPLHF. The CDR3 DNA sequence: TGTGCCAGCTTCGACTCGGGGGGGCAGGGGTACACACCCCTCCACTTT.

CDR3 residues: CASSLAPSGSYEQYF. DNA for the CDR3: TGCGCCAGCAGCTTGGCACCTAGCGGGTCCTACGAGCAGTACTTC. V is TRBV5-1 and J is TRBJ2-7; the match to TRBD2 covers 8 bases. Germline loops: CDR1 SGHRS, CDR2 YFSETQ. Trimming took 0 bases from V and 1 from J; bases not matched to a gene: 3. CDR3 length: 15 residues.

The genes are TRBV6-5 and TRBJ2-1, with D possibly TRBD1 on 5 matching bases. The CDR3 has 14 residues. Germline loops: CDR1 MNHEY, CDR2 SVGAGI. Trimming took off 0 bases at V and 14 bases at J, with 17 bases between the two ends. CDR3 nucleotide sequence: TGTGCCAGCAGTTACTCGAGTAGTGGGGCCATGGAGTTCTTC. It is translated as CASSYSSSGAMEFF.

The rearrangement links TRBV4-1 to TRBJ1-3; D is uncertain. V lost 4 bases and J lost 0, with 7 bases in between. Germline CDR1 MGHRA, CDR2 YSYEKL. The CDR3 extends over 14 amino acids. The CDR3, as DNA: TGCGCCAGCAGCCTTGAGGGCTCTGGAAACACCATATATTTT. Protein: CASSLEGSGNTIYF.